Below, 16 T cell receptor beta chains from the same sample are listed, as sequenced in a study of blood T cells in healthy people across ages. A second PCR of 7 to 11 cycles used a sample-barcoded 5' primer and a J-beta primer mix. From the 5' RACE reads, TCRdb called clonotypes with MiXCR, one entry per CDR3 protein. The sample holds 500,000 to 550,000 distinct CDR3 sequences, about 25% seen once. This sample was also put to use in a study of T cells of mothers and their children.

Sequencing was performed on blood. These receptors were obtained from a boy younger than 18 in good health.

This clonotype was seen a handful of times. V is TRBV4-3 and J is TRBJ2-7; 14 bases agree with TRBD2. The length of the CDR3 is 17 residues. Germline trimming cut 0 bases from V and 8 bases from J; bases unmatched to any gene: 9. Germline V gene data show CDR1 as LGHNA and CDR2 as YSLEER. CDR3 DNA sequence: TGCGCCAGCAGCCAAGATCAGAGGGGACTAGCGGGAGCCCAGCAGTACTTC. It codes for CASSQDQRGLAGAQQYF.

In this sample, this clonotype turned up a few times. The junction departs from the called germline gene at one end, perhaps through a read error. DNA for the CDR3: TGTACCAGCAGTGGGACTAGCGGCTCCTACAATGAGCAGTTCTTC. Translation gives CTSSGTSGSYNEQFF. This sequence joins TRBV6-4 and TRBJ2-1, with TRBD2 identical over 11 bases. The CDR3 has 15 amino acids. The germline gives CDR1 MRHNA, CDR2 SNTAGT.

The chain links TRBV12-3 or TRBV12-4 to TRBJ2-7, with 13 bases identical to TRBD2. After removal of 5 bases from V and 1 base from J, the junction contained 5 bases not matched to a gene. The CDR3 loop spans 16 amino acids. CDR3 residues: CASSGTSGVYSYEQYF. As DNA, the CDR3 is TGTGCCAGCAGTGGGACTAGCGGGGTTTATTCCTACGAGCAGTACTTC.

This clonotype was detected once. The gene calls are TRBV6-5 and TRBJ2-7; no clear D gene. The V gene lost 5 bases and the J gene lost 2 bases, with 7 bases spanning the gap. This CDR3 comprises 12 residues. Germline V gene data show CDR1 as MNHEY and CDR2 as SVGAGI. Here the CDR3 reads CASSGLTYEQYF. The CDR3 DNA reads TGTGCCAGCAGTGGCCTTACCTACGAGCAGTACTTC.

About this clonotype itself: This clone may be a read error of a much larger clone one base away. This likely comes from a read error, as the CDR3 has no conserved phenylalanine or tryptophan at its end. V is TRBV7-9 and J is TRBJ1-4, with D tentatively TRBD1 (5 bases). Per germline, CDR1 SEHNR and CDR2 FQNEAQ (reference sequence). This CDR3 has 10 amino acids. The V end was cut by 6 bases, the J end by 11 bases, with 7 bases between. This chain's CDR3 is CASRGTKLFL. The DNA for the CDR3 is TGTGCCAGCAGGGGGACGAAACTGTTTCTT.

In this sample, this clonotype turned up a few times. The gene calls are TRBV29-1 and TRBJ2-1; 15 nucleotides line up with TRBD2. The CDR3 length is 17 residues. The V gene end was trimmed by 7 bases and the J gene end by 4 bases; junction bases not matched to a gene: 11. Germline assignment: CDR1 SQVTM and CDR2 ANQGSEA. CDR3 DNA: TGCAGCGCCTCTGGACTAGCGGGAGGGCCGCGGTACAATGAGCAGTTCTTC. This sequence encodes CSASGLAGGPRYNEQFF.

V usage is TRBV6-5 and J usage is TRBJ2-7; 8 positions agree with TRBD2. Trimming removed 2 bases from V and 7 bases from J; junction bases left unmatched: 4. This CDR3 has 13 residues. Germline V gene sequence: CDR1 MNHEY, CDR2 SVGAGI. CDR3 bases: TGTGCCAGCAGTTACGAAGGCGGGGGGGAGCAGTACTTC. The encoded protein is CASSYEGGGEQYF.

The chain joins TRBV7-2 to TRBJ2-1; D might be TRBD1 (6 bases). With the DNA end fitting TRBJ2-7 better, the J assignment may be wrong. This CDR3 is built from 16 residues. The germline gives CDR1 SGHTA, CDR2 FQGNSA. This CDR3 is CASSSAAQGRSYEQYF. In DNA form, the CDR3 reads TGTGCCAGCAGCTCAGCGGCCCAGGGGCGCAGCTACGAGCAGTACTTC.

This clonotype has just a few counts. The chain couples TRBV12-3 or TRBV12-4 to TRBJ2-5; D gene ambiguous. Deletions cut 2 bases from V and 5 bases from J, with 15 bases between. This CDR3 has 15 residues. The CDR3 DNA is TGTGCCAGCAGTTTATCTGGACCTCCGAAGGAGACCCAGTACTTC. It yields the protein CASSLSGPPKETQYF.

V gene TRBV28 combines with J gene TRBJ2-5; a weak D match, TRBD1 (6 bases). CDR1 is MDHEN, CDR2 SYDVKM, per germline. The CDR3 extends over 14 amino acids. The ends were cut back, 5 bases at V and 4 bases at J, with 14 bases in the middle. The CDR3 loop reads CASSPRTETETQYF. The CDR3, as DNA: TGTGCCAGCAGTCCAAGGACAGAGACAGAGACCCAGTACTTC.

This clonotype was picked up a small number of times. This chain links TRBV5-1 with TRBJ1-2, with a weak D call TRBD1 (6 bases). The CDR3 has 12 residues. Germline-derived CDR1 and CDR2 are SGHRS and YFSETQ. Trimming shortened V by 3 bases and J by 8 bases, and 11 bases separated the two germline ends. CDR3 sequence reads: CASSSGAEGYTF. CDR3 nucleotide sequence: TGCGCCAGCAGCTCGGGGGCGGAAGGCTACACCTTC.

The J gene is TRBJ2-1, the V gene TRBV6-2 or TRBV6-3; 9 bases agree with TRBD2. The CDR3 loop spans 15 amino acids. The germline V gene has CDR1 MNHEY and CDR2 SVGEGT. Trimming took 5 bases from V and 5 from J; bases not matched to a gene: 7. The chain's CDR3 is CASSPLIAGDNEQFF. The CDR3 DNA follows: TGTGCCAGCAGTCCCTTGATAGCGGGGGACAATGAGCAGTTCTTC.

The V and J genes are TRBV30 and TRBJ2-3; D may correspond to TRBD1 or TRBD2 (5 bases each). In germline, CDR1 is GTSNPN, CDR2 SVGIG (reference sequence). Deletions cut 3 bases from V and 5 bases from J, with 18 bases between. CDR3 length equals 15 residues. The CDR3 protein is CAWSAGAGNQDTQYF. CDR3 sequence (DNA): TGTGCCTGGAGCGCCGGGGCAGGGAACCAAGATACGCAGTATTTT.

This clonotype was detected a few times. The chain combines TRBV27 with TRBJ2-1, with D possibly matching TRBD1 (5 bases). CDR1 and CDR2 from the germline V gene are MNHEY and SMNVEV (reference sequence). This CDR3 contains 12 residues. V was trimmed by 1 base and J by 15 bases, leaving 13 bases between them. This CDR3 reads CASSLLGAAMFF. CDR3 bases: TGTGCCAGCAGTTTATTAGGGGCTGCTATGTTCTTC.

The rearrangement links TRBV10-3 to TRBJ1-1; D is ambiguous. The ends were cut back, 4 bases at V and 8 bases at J, with 11 bases in the middle. The CDR3 extends over 12 amino acids. The germline V gene has CDR1 ENHRY and CDR2 SYGVKD. The CDR3 nucleotides read TGTGCCATCAGTGGGCCAAATTCCGAAGCTTTCTTT. Translating it yields CAISGPNSEAFF.

The rearrangement uses TRBV7-9 and TRBJ2-7, with TRBD1 identical over 10 bases. This CDR3 has 15 residues. Germline CDR1 is SEHNR and CDR2 is FQNEAQ (reference sequence). V shed 5 bases, J shed 3 bases, and the junction held 7 bases outside the gene matches. CDR3 bases: TGTGCCAGCAGCCCCAAGGGACAGGGGATCTACGAGCAGTACTTC. Amino acid sequence: CASSPKGQGIYEQYF. The variable domain in full, with the rest retrieved from reference TRBV7-9 and TRBJ2-7, is DTGVSQNPRHKITKRGQNVTFRCDPISEHNRLYWYRQTLGQGPEFLTYFQNEAQLEKSRLLSDRFSAERPKGSFSTLEIQRTEQGDSAMYLCASSPKGQGIYEQYFGPGTRLTVT.